These T cell receptor beta chains were read from a single sample in a study of CD8 T cells in ankylosing spondylitis. TCRdb used MiXCR to reprocess the 5' RACE reads, holding one entry per CDR3 protein. The table shows fewer than 550,000 distinct CDR3 sequences, with about 5.7% occurring only once. The material sequenced was blood, either unsorted or a sorted T cell fraction (not recorded which). Source of these receptors: a male donor with ankylosing spondylitis. Each CDR3 is given with its conserved first and last residue. The D gene is left open where the match is weak. Some rows have no size entry. The others give once, few or many, or a class for an expanded clone.

d_gene: -; abundance: many; len: 14; v_gene: TRBV20-1; j_gene: TRBJ1-1; CDR3nt: TGCAGTGCTAGAACCCGACGGAGGAACACTGAAGCTTTCTTT; CDR3aa: CSARTRRRNTEAFF
d_gene: -; abundance: many; len: 14; v_gene: TRBV29-1; j_gene: TRBJ2-1; CDR3nt: TGCAGCGTTCAAGGGGGGAGCTCCTACAATGAGCAGTTCTTC; CDR3aa: CSVQGGSSYNEQFF
d_gene: -; abundance: many; len: 14; v_gene: TRBV29-1; j_gene: TRBJ1-1; CDR3nt: TGCAGCGTCGCCCCTGTGGCAGTACGGTACGGCGCTTTCTTT; CDR3aa: CSVAPVAVRYGAFF
d_gene: -; abundance: once; len: 15; v_gene: TRBV7-6; j_gene: TRBJ2-3; CDR3nt: TGTGCCAGCAGCTTCCCAGGGGCCGGCACAGATACGCAGTATTTT; CDR3aa: CASSFPGAGTDTQYF
d_gene: TRBD1; abundance: many; len: 15; v_gene: TRBV5-1; j_gene: TRBJ1-6; CDR3nt: TGCGCCAGCAGCCCGGGACAGCAGGATAATTCACCCCTCCACTTT; CDR3aa: CASSPGQQDNSPLHF
d_gene: -; abundance: many; len: 15; v_gene: TRBV5-1; j_gene: TRBJ1-4; CDR3nt: TGCGCCAGCAGCCCCGGACCAGGGCCTACTGGAAAACTGTTTTTT; CDR3aa: CASSPGPGPTGKLFF
d_gene: TRBD2; abundance: many; len: 15; v_gene: TRBV4-3; j_gene: TRBJ2-7; CDR3nt: TGCGCCAGCAGCCAAGTTAAGTCTAGCGGGAGCGAGCAGTACTTC; CDR3aa: CASSQVKSSGSEQYF
d_gene: -; abundance: -; len: 14; v_gene: TRBV5-1; j_gene: TRBJ1-2; CDR3nt: TGCGCCAGCAGCTCGGACAAGGCTCAGAATGGCTACACCTTC; CDR3aa: CASSSDKAQNGYTF
d_gene: -; abundance: many; len: 14; v_gene: TRBV10-3; j_gene: TRBJ2-3; CDR3nt: TGTGCCATCAGTGAGTCGATCGGAACAGATACGCAGTATTTT; CDR3aa: CAISESIGTDTQYF
d_gene: -; abundance: many; len: 12; v_gene: TRBV10-3; j_gene: TRBJ1-2; CDR3nt: TGTGCCATCAGTGCCTCCCACTATGGCTACACCTTC; CDR3aa: CAISASHYGYTF
d_gene: -; abundance: few; len: 16; v_gene: TRBV6-1; j_gene: TRBJ1-1; CDR3nt: TGTGCCAGCAGCGTGGTGGGGGCCCTTGGTCGCACTGAAGCTTTCTTT; CDR3aa: CASSVVGALGRTEAFF
d_gene: -; abundance: many; len: 12; v_gene: TRBV7-2; j_gene: TRBJ2-5; CDR3nt: TGTGCCAGCAGCTTAGCCGAAGAGACCCAGTACTTC; CDR3aa: CASSLAEETQYF
d_gene: -; abundance: many; len: 15; v_gene: TRBV5-4; j_gene: TRBJ1-6; CDR3nt: TGTGCCAGCAGCTTGGCTAGGGTGTATAATTCACCCCTCCACTTT; CDR3aa: CASSLARVYNSPLHF
d_gene: -; abundance: many; len: 15; v_gene: TRBV12-3/TRBV12-4; j_gene: TRBJ2-7; CDR3nt: TGTGCCAGCAGTTTAAAGGTGGGGGAGTCCTACGAGCAGTACTTC; CDR3aa: CASSLKVGESYEQYF
d_gene: -; abundance: many; len: 12; v_gene: TRBV6-6; j_gene: TRBJ1-5; CDR3nt: TGTGCCAGCAGCGAGGGAGGTCAGCCCCAGCATTTT; CDR3aa: CASSEGGQPQHF
d_gene: -; abundance: many; len: 12; v_gene: TRBV10-3; j_gene: TRBJ2-5; CDR3nt: TGTGCCATCAGTGCATCGCAGGAGACCCAGTACTTC; CDR3aa: CAISASQETQYF
d_gene: -; abundance: few; len: 17; v_gene: TRBV20-1; j_gene: TRBJ1-5; CDR3nt: TGCAGTGCTAGAGATCAATTTTCTACCTATAGCAATCAGCCCCAGCATTTT; CDR3aa: CSARDQFSTYSNQPQHF
d_gene: -; abundance: many; len: 14; v_gene: TRBV28; j_gene: TRBJ2-1; CDR3nt: TGTGCCAGCAGTTTTGTCGGGAAGAGTAGTGAGCAGTTCTTC; CDR3aa: CASSFVGKSSEQFF
d_gene: -; abundance: many; len: 14; v_gene: TRBV4-3; j_gene: TRBJ1-3; CDR3nt: TGCGCCAGCAGCCAAGATCTTATAGTAGACACCATATATTTT; CDR3aa: CASSQDLIVDTIYF
d_gene: -; abundance: -; len: 14; v_gene: TRBV24-1; j_gene: TRBJ2-5; CDR3nt: TGTGCCACCAGTGATTTTGCGGGCGGAGAGACCCAGTACTTC; CDR3aa: CATSDFAGGETQYF
d_gene: -; abundance: -; len: 12; v_gene: TRBV6-5; j_gene: TRBJ2-7; CDR3nt: TGTGCCAGCAGTTACGGTACCTACAAGCAGTACTTC; CDR3aa: CASSYGTYKQYF